This is a list of T cell receptor beta chains from one sample in a study of CD8 T cells in ankylosing spondylitis. TCRdb called the 5' RACE reads again in MiXCR, with one record for every CDR3 protein. The sample shows around 150,000 distinct CDR3 sequences, around a tenth of them seen only once. Sequenced sample: blood, either unsorted or a sorted T cell fraction (not recorded which). These receptor sequences come from a male donor with ankylosing spondylitis or in good health (not recorded which). Both conserved end residues are part of each CDR3. D genes are given only for firm matches. Not all rows give a size; the values are once, few, many and, for expanded clones, a class.

j_call clone_size v_call d_call cdr3_nt cdr3_aa
TRBJ1-6 - TRBV5-1 - TGCGCCAGCAGCTTCGAAGCCCCCTATTCACCCCTCCACTTT CASSFEAPYSPLHF
TRBJ1-5 few TRBV6-5 TRBD1 TGTGCCAGCAGTTTCCAAGGGGGCGATCAGCCCCAGCATTTT CASSFQGGDQPQHF
TRBJ2-1 - TRBV11-1 TRBD2 TGTGCCAGCAGCTTTCCCAGCGGGAGCTATTCGATCGAGCAGTTCTTC CASSFPSGSYSIEQFF
TRBJ2-7 - TRBV20-1 - TGCAGCCCCCGTACAGGGCCACATAAGCAGTACTTC CSPRTGPHKQYF
TRBJ1-5 many TRBV7-8 - TGTGCCAGCAGCTTAGAACGGGGCCCCAATCAGCCCCAGCATTTT CASSLERGPNQPQHF
TRBJ2-7 many TRBV6-6 - TGTGCCAGCAGCTACCGACACGAGCAGTACTTC CASSYRHEQYF
TRBJ2-3 many TRBV12-3/TRBV12-4 - TGTGCCAGCAGTTTTATGGTAGCAATAGATACGCAGTATTTT CASSFMVAIDTQYF
TRBJ1-2 few TRBV5-1 TRBD1 TGCGCCAGCAGCTTGGCCACGGGACAGGGATACTATGGCTACACCTTC CASSLATGQGYYGYTF
TRBJ2-7 - TRBV6-1 - TGTGCCAGCTGGGGTTCCGTGAGCTCCTACGAGCAGTACTTC CASWGSVSSYEQYF
TRBJ1-5 many TRBV4-3 - TGCGCCAGCAGCCAAGGCCTCAATCAGCCCCAGCATTTT CASSQGLNQPQHF
TRBJ1-3 many TRBV6-1 TRBD1 TGTGCCAGCACTCTCCGGGACAGGGTGGGTGGTGGAAACACCATATATTTT CASTLRDRVGGGNTIYF
TRBJ1-1 few TRBV10-1 - TGCGCCAGCAGTGATACAGGGATAAAGACTGAAGCTTTCTTT CASSDTGIKTEAFF
TRBJ1-5 many TRBV5-5 - TGTGCCAGCAGCTTGGGCCAGAGCTCTCCTCAGCCCCAGCATTTT CASSLGQSSPQPQHF
TRBJ2-7 - TRBV30 - TGTGCCTGGAGTGTAGGGTTTTCCTACGAGCAGTACTTC CAWSVGFSYEQYF
TRBJ1-2 many TRBV7-2 TRBD1 TGTGCCAGCAGCTTAGACAGGGGGCGCGATGGCTACACCTTC CASSLDRGRDGYTF
TRBJ2-7 many TRBV12-3/TRBV12-4 - TGTGCCAGCAGTTTAGCGGCGACGAATCCCTACGAGCAGTACTTC CASSLAATNPYEQYF
TRBJ2-1 many TRBV6-1 - TGTGCCAGCAGCCCCCTTCCCGCGAATGAGCAGTTCTTC CASSPLPANEQFF
TRBJ2-1 few TRBV7-8 TRBD2 TGTGCCAGCAGCTCCCTTAGCGGGAGGGCCCTCAATGAGCAGTTCTTC CASSSLSGRALNEQFF
TRBJ1-4 many TRBV4-1 - TGCGCCAGCAGCAGCCAAGATAGACCTAATGAAAAACTGTTTTTT CASSSQDRPNEKLFF
TRBJ2-7 - TRBV5-1 TRBD1 TGCGCCAGCAGCGCCGGGACAGGGGGCTACGAGCAGTACTTC CASSAGTGGYEQYF
TRBJ1-3 once TRBV6-1 TRBD1 TGTGCCAGCAGTGAACACAGGGGGCACTCTGGAAACACCATATATTTT CASSEHRGHSGNTIYF
TRBJ2-2 few TRBV18 - TGTGCCAGCTCACCTCTATTCCGAAGCGGGACAGGTCGGTCCGGGGAGCTGTTTTTT CASSPLFRSGTGRSGELFF
TRBJ2-7 many TRBV10-3 - TGTGCCATCAGTGCCGTAGGGGAGCAGTACTTC CAISAVGEQYF
TRBJ2-7 many TRBV27 - TGTGCCAGCAGTCCCCAGGTCCTCTCCTACGAGCAGTACTTC CASSPQVLSYEQYF
TRBJ2-3 many TRBV10-3 TRBD1 TGTGCCATCAGTGAGGGGGACAGAGGGCAGCAGTATTTT CAISEGDRGQQYF
TRBJ2-5 - TRBV11-3 - TGTGCCAGCAATTATGGCGTGGAAGCGCGGGAGACCCAGTACTTC CASNYGVEARETQYF
TRBJ2-1 many TRBV7-7 - TGTGCCAGCAGCCCCCTTAGTGGGGGGAACAATGAGCAGTTCTTC CASSPLSGGNNEQFF
TRBJ1-2 many TRBV12-3/TRBV12-4 TRBD1 TGTGCCAGCAGCACGACAGGGGGCCACTATGGCTACACCTTC CASSTTGGHYGYTF
TRBJ2-7 few TRBV27 TRBD2 TGTGCCAGCAGTTTTAGCGGGGGGTACGAGCAGTACTTC CASSFSGGYEQYF
TRBJ1-3 many TRBV5-1 - TGCGCCAGCAGCTTGAACACCCAACCAGGAAACACCATATATTTT CASSLNTQPGNTIYF
TRBJ2-1 few TRBV6-6 - TGTGCCAGCGGTTTAACCTACAATGAGCAGTTCTTC CASGLTYNEQFF
TRBJ2-3 few TRBV12-3/TRBV12-4 - TGTGCCAGCAGTTTCGGAAGGGGTAGCACAGATACGCAGTATTTT CASSFGRGSTDTQYF
TRBJ2-1 few TRBV20-1 TRBD2 TGCTGTGCTAGCCCGGGGGGGACCCGGGGTACGTTGGATGAGCAGTTCTTC CCASPGGTRGTLDEQFF